This TCR beta chain stems from a study of Ad26.COV2.S vaccination and SARS-CoV-2 variants. Treatment defined: around 19 received Ad26.COV2.S at low or high dose, single or two shots; five or six received placebo; per-sample allocation not given. At day 63 after the first vaccine or placebo injection, samples were drawn. Boston supplied an adult donor aged 18-55 years. Using immunoSEQ multiplex PCR, the repertoire was profiled, and TCRdb retains in-frame clones only, with some absent. The repertoire holds roughly 460,000 clones, with 80% to 90% as singletons. V lost 1 base and J 2 bases, leaving 17 bases between the germline ends. In germline, CDR1 is SEHNR, CDR2 FQNEAQ (reference sequence). The CDR3 contains 17 residues. This clone has more than one count but fewer than ten.

Sample: peripheral blood, taken in a trial of Ad26.COV2.S vaccine versus placebo. The sequence was collected from a person between 18 and 59 years old who received the Ad26.COV2.S COVID-19 vaccine or a placebo. V and J are TRBV7-9 and TRBJ1-1; maybe TRBD1 (5 bases). The DNA for the CDR3 is TGTGCCAGCAGCTTAGATCAGGCAGGGCGGTCCAACACTGAAGCTTTCTTT. This gives the protein CASSLDQAGRSNTEAFF.